These 32 T cell receptor beta chains came from one sample sequenced in a study of response to subunit inactivated influenza vaccine. TCRdb ran MiXCR on the RT-PCR reads and lists one entry per CDR3 protein. In the table there are around 530,000 distinct CDR3 sequences, 12% of which are singletons. Sequencing was performed on PBMCs from blood, taken on the day of vaccination. Every receptor here comes from a man aged 50 or older who received an inactivated influenza vaccine.

This clonotype was seen a handful of times. J is TRBJ2-7 and V is TRBV4-3; a possible D gene is TRBD1 (6 bases). CDR3 length: 15 residues. Germline-derived CDR1 and CDR2 are LGHNA and YSLEER. V lost 0 bases and J 4 bases, leaving 13 bases between the germline ends. As DNA, the CDR3 is TGCGCCAGCAGCCAAGAATCAGGGGCGATTTACGAGCAGTACTTC. It specifies CASSQESGAIYEQYF.

The V call is TRBV20-1, the J call TRBJ2-5; 9 nucleotides match TRBD2. The germline gives CDR1 DFQATT, CDR2 SNEGSKA (reference sequence). The V gene end was trimmed by 6 bases and the J gene end by 1 base; junction bases not matched to a gene: 12. The CDR3 is 16 residues long. In DNA form, the CDR3 reads TGCAGTGCCAGGTCGCCAGCGGGGGGATCCCAAGAGACCCAGTACTTC. This translates into CSARSPAGGSQETQYF.

This clonotype was seen ten or more times. The J gene is TRBJ2-1, the V gene TRBV7-9, with 8 bases fitting TRBD1. Trimming took 5 bases from V and 5 from J; bases not matched to a gene: 8. CDR3 length equals 15 residues. Germline loops: CDR1 SEHNR, CDR2 FQNEAQ (reference sequence). The CDR3, as DNA: TGTGCCAGCAGCCTACCGGGACAGGTCCACAATGAGCAGTTCTTC. Translation gives CASSLPGQVHNEQFF.

This clonotype has more than one count but fewer than ten. The V call is TRBV12-3 or TRBV12-4, the J call TRBJ1-6; 7 bases are a match to TRBD1. The CDR3 is made up of 16 amino acids. V lost 6 bases to trimming and J lost 3 bases; unmatched junction nucleotides: 8. The CDR3 DNA is TGTGCCAGCAGCTGGTCTCCAGGGGGCTATAATTCACCCCTCCACTTT. It is translated as CASSWSPGGYNSPLHF.

The table lists this clonotype with a few counts. The chain joins TRBV7-2 to TRBJ2-1, with a weak D call TRBD2 (5 bases). The V gene's germline CDR1 is SGHTA and CDR2 FQGNSA. The ends were cut back, 0 bases at V and 3 bases at J, with 12 bases in the middle. CDR3 size: 16 residues. CDR3 DNA: TGTGCCAGCAGCTTAGCGCTAGCATCACACTACAATGAGCAGTTCTTC. Protein sequence: CASSLALASHYNEQFF.

This clonotype appeared a few times. The V and J genes are TRBV5-1 and TRBJ2-1; the match to TRBD2 covers 8 bases. The germline V gene encodes CDR1 SGHRS and CDR2 YFSETQ. The CDR3 runs 15 residues. V was clipped by 4 bases and J by 3 bases; unmatched bases: 6. This CDR3 reads CASSEAGTSYNEQFF. DNA for the CDR3: TGCGCCAGCAGCGAAGCCGGGACTAGCTACAATGAGCAGTTCTTC.

This chain uses TRBV4-1 with TRBJ2-3; 7 bases map to TRBD2. The CDR3 has 13 residues. Germline CDR1 MGHRA, CDR2 YSYEKL. Germline trimming cut 5 bases from V and 4 bases from J; bases unmatched to any gene: 3. The DNA of the CDR3 is TGCGCCAGCAGCTGGAGCGGGGCAGATACGCAGTATTTT. Translation: CASSWSGADTQYF.

J is TRBJ2-5 and V is TRBV5-5; 8 nucleotides match TRBD1. CDR3 length: 15 amino acids. V shed 5 bases, J shed 4 bases, and the junction held 10 bases outside the gene matches. CDR1 and CDR2 (germline): SGHKS, YYEKEE (reference sequence). As DNA, the CDR3 is TGTGCCAGCAGACCCGGGACAGGCGGAGTAGAGACCCAGTACTTC. Its translation: CASRPGTGGVETQYF. Together with reference TRBV5-5 and TRBJ2-5, the CDR3 gives the full variable domain: DAGVTQSPTHLIKTRGQQVTLRCSPISGHKSVSWYQQVLGQGPQFIFQYYEKEERGRGNFPDRFSARQFPNYSSELNVNALLLGDSALYLCASRPGTGGVETQYFGPGTRLLVL.

This chain links TRBV3-1 with TRBJ2-7, with D tentatively TRBD1 (7 bases). The germline V gene encodes CDR1 LGHDT and CDR2 YNNKEL (reference sequence). V dropped 4 bases and J dropped 7 bases, with 20 bases sitting between them. This CDR3 region has 15 residues. The CDR3 here is CASSPWTQGGGEQYF. CDR3 DNA: TGTGCCAGCAGCCCCTGGACCCAGGGGGGTGGGGAGCAGTACTTC.

This clonotype occurred a few times. This chain uses TRBV12-3 or TRBV12-4 with TRBJ1-6; D is unclear. CDR3 length equals 15 residues. Trimming took 6 bases from V and 9 from J, leaving 18 bases between them. The chain's CDR3 is CASSASAAAVSPLHF. The CDR3 region has the DNA TGTGCCAGCAGCGCTTCGGCCGCCGCCGTTTCACCCCTCCACTTT.

This rearrangement joins TRBV20-1 to TRBJ2-7; a weak D match, TRBD2 (5 bases). CDR1 DFQATT and CDR2 SNEGSKA come from the germline V gene (reference sequence). The CDR3 has 14 amino acids. Trimming took 0 bases from V and 4 from J, leaving 13 bases between them. The DNA for the CDR3 is TGCAGTGCTAGAGATCCCCTGACTACGTACGAGCAGTACTTC. Translation gives CSARDPLTTYEQYF.

This clonotype was observed a few times. V and J are TRBV20-1 and TRBJ1-1, with 8 bases aligning to TRBD1. CDR3 size: 16 residues. V dropped 0 bases and J dropped 4; count of bases not matched to a gene: 10. Germline assignment: CDR1 DFQATT and CDR2 SNEGSKA (reference sequence). The CDR3 coding sequence is TGCAGTGCTAGAGATGGGGCAGGGGGCGAGGTCACTGAAGCTTTCTTT. It encodes CSARDGAGGEVTEAFF.

This clonotype was counted between two and nine times. The chain is built from TRBV4-3 and TRBJ2-3, with a tentative D call TRBD2 (6 bases). CDR3 length: 16 residues. V was cut by 0 bases and J by 3 bases, with 13 bases left in between. Per germline, CDR1 LGHNA and CDR2 YSLEER. As DNA, the CDR3 is TGCGCCAGCAGCCAAGACCCGGGAGCGGCGACAGATACGCAGTATTTT. This encodes CASSQDPGAATDTQYF.

This clonotype showed up many times. The rearrangement joins TRBV20-1 to TRBJ1-2; no reliable D call. V lost 3 bases and J 3 bases, leaving 11 bases between the germline ends. This CDR3 region has 13 residues. From germline, CDR1 is DFQATT and CDR2 SNEGSKA (reference sequence). The CDR3 reads CSASPGFDYGYTF. In nucleotides, the CDR3 is TGCAGTGCTAGCCCGGGGTTTGACTATGGCTACACCTTC.

The chain uses TRBV7-6 and TRBJ1-6; no firm D call. The CDR3 consists of 14 residues. Trimming left V 2 bases short and J 6 bases short, with 8 bases between. Germline values: CDR1 SGHVS, CDR2 FNYEAQ. CDR3 bases: TGTGCCAGCAGCTTAAGCCAGCTTAATTCACCCCTCCACTTT. Translated, it gives CASSLSQLNSPLHF.

The chain combines TRBV9 with TRBJ2-7, with D unresolved. The V end was cut by 3 bases, the J end by 1 base, with 11 bases between. Germline-derived CDR1 and CDR2 are SGDLS and YYNGEE. The CDR3 sequence is 14 residues long. CDR3 coding DNA: TGTGCCAGCAGCGCCCGGACGGATTCCTACGAGCAGTACTTC. It is translated as CASSARTDSYEQYF.

This clonotype was seen at least ten times. The chain employs TRBV12-3 or TRBV12-4 and TRBJ2-2; 7 nucleotides agree with TRBD2. Trimming cost V 4 bases and J 5 bases; bases outside gene matches: 4. The CDR3 runs to 14 residues. The chain's CDR3 is CASSSLGGTGELFF. CDR3 DNA sequence: TGTGCCAGCAGTTCCCTCGGGGGGACCGGGGAGCTGTTTTTT.

This clonotype was counted a few times. The CDR3 reads CASSARGTGTDTQYF. CDR3 DNA sequence: TGTGCCAGCAGCGCGCGAGGGACGGGGACAGATACGCAGTATTTT. The V gene is TRBV12-3 or TRBV12-4, the J gene TRBJ2-3; D may be TRBD1 or TRBD2 (5 bases each). The V gene lost 6 bases and the J gene lost 3 bases, with 16 bases spanning the gap. CDR3 length: 15 amino acids.

The gene calls are TRBV3-1 and TRBJ2-7; tentative D call: TRBD2 (6 bases). The CDR3 spans 13 residues. V was trimmed by 1 base and J by 6 bases, leaving 10 bases between them. The germline CDR1 and CDR2 sequences are LGHDT and YNNKEL (reference sequence). The CDR3 nucleotides are TGTGCCAGCAGCCAAGGCCCGCGGGGCGAGCAGTACTTC. Protein: CASSQGPRGEQYF.

This clonotype appeared a few times. The chain recombines TRBV4-3 with TRBJ1-2; unclear D gene. Germline assignment: CDR1 LGHNA and CDR2 YSLEER. The length of the CDR3 is 14 residues. V was pared by 3 bases and J by 6 bases, with 14 bases between. CDR3 residues: CASSQASGLDGYTF. The CDR3 coding sequence is TGCGCCAGCAGCCAGGCCTCCGGGTTAGATGGCTACACCTTC.

This clonotype was counted a few times. The chain recombines TRBV4-1 with TRBJ2-5; 7 nucleotides line up with TRBD1. The CDR3 has 14 amino acids. After removal of 4 bases from V and 8 bases from J, the junction contained 10 bases not matched to a gene. Germline assignment: CDR1 MGHRA and CDR2 YSYEKL. This chain's CDR3 is CASSPTGLFDTQYF. CDR3 bases: TGCGCCAGCAGCCCGACAGGGTTGTTTGACACCCAGTACTTC.

This clonotype was seen more than once but under ten times. The chain uses TRBV5-1 and TRBJ1-1; D unclear. The CDR3 has 14 amino acids. Germline CDR1 reads SGHRS; CDR2 reads YFSETQ. Trimming removed 1 base from V and 0 bases from J, with 7 bases in between. CDR3 bases: TGCGCCAGCAGCTTGATTCGTATGAACACTGAAGCTTTCTTT. Translated, it gives CASSLIRMNTEAFF.

The rearrangement joins TRBV20-1 to TRBJ2-6, with 9 bases matching TRBD1. CDR3 length: 19 amino acids. Looked up from germline, CDR1 is DFQATT and CDR2 is SNEGSKA (reference sequence). Unmatched junction bases numbered 11, after V lost 1 base and J lost 1 base. The DNA for the CDR3 is TGCAGTGCTAGAGGTCGGTCGGGACAGGGCAATTCTGGGGCCAACGTCCTGACTTTC. It yields the protein CSARGRSGQGNSGANVLTF.

This clonotype was counted only a few times. This chain uses TRBV30 with TRBJ1-5; no firm D call. V was clipped by 3 bases and J by 3 bases, with 9 bases between them. CDR1 is GTSNPN and CDR2 is SVGIG in the germline V gene (reference sequence). The CDR3 consists of 13 residues. CDR3 DNA sequence: TGTGCCTGGAGCGGGCAGTCCAATCAGCCCCAGCATTTT. Translating gives CAWSGQSNQPQHF.

This clonotype was recorded at least ten times. The CDR3 DNA reads TGTGCCAGCAGCTTAGCCTTCACAGATACGCAGTATTTT. It encodes CASSLAFTDTQYF. The rearrangement links TRBV7-9 to TRBJ2-3; D remains unclear. Germline-derived CDR1 and CDR2 are SEHNR and FQNEAQ (reference sequence). This CDR3 is built from 13 residues. V lost 0 bases and J 2 bases, leaving 3 bases between the germline ends.

This clonotype was seen only a few times. V is TRBV6-2 or TRBV6-3 and J is TRBJ2-7; 11 bases are shared with TRBD2. The CDR3 consists of 16 residues. CDR1 and CDR2 from the germline V gene are MNHEY and SVGEGT. V lost 5 bases and J lost 5; bases outside the gene matches: 11. The CDR3: CASSHPPLLAGDEQYF. CDR3 nucleotides: TGTGCCAGCAGTCACCCCCCACTACTAGCGGGAGACGAGCAGTACTTC.

This clonotype was found a few times. The chain uses TRBV7-9 and TRBJ2-1; D is ambiguous. This CDR3 has 13 amino acids. V lost 3 bases to trimming and J lost 8 bases, with 11 bases between them. CDR1 SEHNR and CDR2 FQNEAQ come from the germline V gene (reference sequence). The CDR3 DNA reads TGTGCCAGCAGCTTTCTCGCGAACTATGAGCAGTTCTTC. Its translation: CASSFLANYEQFF. The full variable domain, completed using reference TRBV7-9 and TRBJ2-1, is DTGVSQNPRHKITKRGQNVTFRCDPISEHNRLYWYRQTLGQGPEFLTYFQNEAQLEKSRLLSDRFSAERPKGSFSTLEIQRTEQGDSAMYLCASSFLANYEQFFGPGTRLTVL.

The chain couples TRBV6-1 to TRBJ1-5; no clear D. From germline, CDR1 is MNHNS and CDR2 SASEGT. Trimming stripped 2 bases from V and 7 bases from J, with 12 bases between. The CDR3 extends over 14 amino acids. CDR3 amino acids: CASSESGFIQPQHF. For the CDR3, the DNA is TGTGCCAGCAGTGAATCGGGATTCATCCAGCCCCAGCATTTT.

At least ten counts were recorded for this clonotype. This chain connects TRBV6-2 or TRBV6-3 to TRBJ2-5, with D perhaps TRBD2 (6 bases). CDR3 length: 13 amino acids. The germline CDR1 and CDR2 sequences are MNHEY and SVGEGT. V shed 5 bases and J shed 1 base, with 8 bases lying between them. CDR3 residues: CASSRGIQETQYF. In nucleotides, the CDR3 is TGTGCCAGCAGTCGGGGGATCCAAGAGACCCAGTACTTC.

This clonotype appeared a few times. V and J are TRBV5-1 and TRBJ2-3; 10 bases are shared with TRBD2. The CDR3 contains 16 residues. Germline V gene data show CDR1 as SGHRS and CDR2 as YFSETQ. V shed 7 bases, J shed 0 bases, and the junction held 8 bases outside the gene matches. The CDR3 coding sequence is TGCGCCAGCTTCACCGGGACTAGCGTTAGCACAGATACGCAGTATTTT. Translation: CASFTGTSVSTDTQYF.

Many counts were recorded for this clonotype. This rearrangement joins TRBV6-5 to TRBJ2-7, with D perhaps matching TRBD1 (7 bases). CDR1 MNHEY and CDR2 SVGAGI come from the germline V gene. V dropped 2 bases and J dropped 3 bases, with 14 bases sitting between them. This CDR3 region has 15 residues. CDR3 loop: CASSYVNRGGYEQYF. The CDR3 DNA reads as TGTGCCAGCAGTTACGTCAACAGGGGAGGCTACGAGCAGTACTTC.

This clonotype was observed at least ten times. The chain uses TRBV14 and TRBJ1-2; TRBD1 aligns across 9 bases. The CDR3 sequence is 15 residues long. Germline V gene sequence: CDR1 SGHDN, CDR2 FVKESK. J was trimmed by 8 bases and V by 1 base; bases with no gene match: 8. The CDR3 DNA sequence: TGTGCCAGCAGCCAAGTGGAGGGGACAGGGTCCGGCTACACCTTC. Encoded protein: CASSQVEGTGSGYTF.